What follows are 19 T cell receptor beta chains derived from one specimen sequenced in a study of T-cell memory formation after mild COVID-19 (TCRdb year 2021). Libraries were built with 5' RACE. Sequenced on an Illumina NovaSeq 6000. In-frame beta chains were kept once TCRdb had trimmed the public reads at Q25 with fastp and called clones with MiXCR. Each CDR3 protein gets just one entry, which takes the most common genes and DNA from the rows behind it. The sample profile shows roughly 110,000 distinct CDR3 sequences; 9.5% to 15% of them were found once. The top ten hold 27% of the sample. The specimen was PBMCs or a T cell subset sorted from them (not recorded which). These receptor sequences come from an adult woman who had mild COVID-19 (a few samples of this study predate the infection). The sample titles of this study are shuffled in the database, so cell type and time point are left out; the donor was told from shared clones.

This clonotype occurred a few times. The rearrangement links TRBV2 to TRBJ2-1, with TRBD2 matching 13 bases. The CDR3 has 16 amino acids. The ends lost 6 bases at V and 8 bases at J; junction bases unmatched: 10. In germline, CDR1 is SNHLY, CDR2 FYNNEI. The CDR3: CASSEPGLAGYDEQFF. In DNA, the CDR3 is TGTGCCAGCAGCGAACCGGGACTAGCGGGATACGATGAGCAGTTCTTC. Filled out from reference TRBV2 and TRBJ2-1, the complete variable domain reads EPEVTQTPSHQVTQMGQEVILRCVPISNHLYFYWYRQILGQKVEFLVSFYNNEISEKSEIFDDQFSVERPDGSNFTLKIRSTKLEDSAMYFCASSEPGLAGYDEQFFGPGTRLTVL.

This clonotype was detected a few times. The V and J genes are TRBV27 and TRBJ2-3, with D possibly being TRBD2 (6 bases). Germline CDR1 MNHEY, CDR2 SMNVEV (reference sequence). The CDR3 totals 15 residues. V dropped 5 bases and J dropped 4 bases, with 16 bases sitting between them. The DNA of the CDR3 is TGTGCCAGCAGTCTAAGAACTAGCACTTCAGATACGCAGTATTTT. Amino acid sequence: CASSLRTSTSDTQYF.

This clonotype came up a few times. The chain couples TRBV5-1 to TRBJ2-1; D is possibly TRBD1 (5 bases). The CDR3 length is 15 residues. Germline V gene lookup returns CDR1 SGHRS and CDR2 YFSETQ. V lost 0 bases to trimming and J lost 8 bases, with 15 bases between them. CDR3 sequence reads: CASSLEGVLLYEQFF. The CDR3 nucleotides are TGCGCCAGCAGCTTGGAAGGGGTCCTGCTTTATGAGCAGTTCTTC.

This chain uses TRBV2 with TRBJ2-2, with TRBD2 matching 9 bases. This CDR3 spans 15 amino acids. In germline, CDR1 is SNHLY, CDR2 FYNNEI. V was pared by 3 bases and J by 5 bases, with 4 bases of the junction left unmatched. DNA of the CDR3: TGTGCCAGCAGTGATGGTAGCGGGAGTACCGGGGAGCTGTTTTTT. Translated: CASSDGSGSTGELFF.

This clonotype has just a few counts. This chain connects TRBV20-1 to TRBJ1-5, with D tentatively TRBD1 (6 bases). This CDR3 contains 15 residues. CDR1 and CDR2 (germline): DFQATT, SNEGSKA (reference sequence). The germline V and J ends were trimmed by 3 bases and 6 bases, with 18 bases remaining between them. The CDR3 spells CSARGASGGSQPQHF. The CDR3 nucleotides read TGCAGTGCTAGGGGGGCCTCGGGGGGCTCTCAGCCCCAGCATTTT.

J is TRBJ1-1 and V is TRBV7-9; no clear D gene. V lost 2 bases to trimming and J lost 8 bases, with 9 bases between them. Germline V lookup: CDR1 SEHNR, CDR2 FQNEAQ (reference sequence). The CDR3 extends over 12 amino acids. CDR3 DNA: TGTGCCAGCAGCTTAATGTCCCGAGAAGCTTTCTTT. Translation: CASSLMSREAFF.

This clonotype was observed a few times. The chain couples TRBV20-1 to TRBJ2-3; D might be TRBD2 (7 bases). The CDR3 loop spans 16 amino acids. Germline V gene data show CDR1 as DFQATT and CDR2 as SNEGSKA (reference sequence). The germline V and J ends were trimmed by 0 bases and 2 bases, with 15 bases remaining between them. Here the CDR3 reads CSARDRGSGATDTQYF. CDR3 nucleotide sequence: TGCAGTGCTAGAGATAGGGGGAGCGGGGCCACAGATACGCAGTATTTT.

This clonotype was observed many times. The chain recombines TRBV12-3 or TRBV12-4 with TRBJ2-2, with 9 bases identical to TRBD2. This CDR3 has 15 residues. Losses at the gene ends were 6 bases for V and 1 base for J; bases not matched to a gene: 3. DNA of the CDR3: TGTGCCAGCAGCCTTAGCGGGGGGAACACCGGGGAGCTGTTTTTT. Amino acid sequence: CASSLSGGNTGELFF.

This clonotype occurred a few times. V and J are TRBV2 and TRBJ2-3; 11 bases are shared with TRBD2. There are 16 residues in the CDR3. Germline V gene sequence: CDR1 SNHLY, CDR2 FYNNEI. V was pared by 1 base and J by 7 bases, with 7 bases of the junction left unmatched. CDR3 sequence: CASSEGIAGGIHTQYF. CDR3 DNA sequence: TGTGCCAGCAGTGAAGGAATAGCGGGGGGGATCCATACGCAGTATTTT.

This clonotype was counted a few times. The chain has TRBV11-2 and TRBJ2-3; 7 bases fit TRBD2. Germline CDR1 is SGHAT and CDR2 is FQNNGV. With V trimmed by 5 bases and J by 0 bases, 14 bases remained unmatched. CDR3 length: 18 residues. The CDR3 nucleotides read TGTGCCAGCAGCCCCATCCCGCAGAGCGGGGCTAGCACAGATACGCAGTATTTT. This encodes CASSPIPQSGASTDTQYF.

This clonotype was seen a few times. The chain joins TRBV12-3 or TRBV12-4 to TRBJ1-2; D unclear. This CDR3 spans 13 amino acids. The ends were cut back, 6 bases at V and 4 bases at J, with 12 bases in the middle. As DNA, the CDR3 is TGTGCCAGCAGCCTTGGACTAGGCTATGGCTACACCTTC. Its protein product is CASSLGLGYGYTF.

The chain combines TRBV11-1 with TRBJ2-1; possible D gene TRBD2, 5 bases. The CDR3 is 18 amino acids. V was trimmed by 1 base and J by 0 bases, leaving 16 bases between them. Looked up from germline, CDR1 is SGHAT and CDR2 is FQDESV (reference sequence). CDR3 in amino acids: CASSLVGVASSSYNEQFF. The CDR3 nucleotides are TGTGCCAGCAGCTTAGTTGGCGTAGCGTCGAGCTCCTACAATGAGCAGTTCTTC.

The genes are TRBV12-3 or TRBV12-4 and TRBJ1-5; tentative D call: TRBD1 (5 bases). The CDR3 covers 15 residues. Between the trimmed V and J ends, which lost 6 bases and 2 bases, there was a span of 14 bases. The CDR3 bases are TGTGCCAGCAGCCGAGGGGAGTCTGGCAATCAGCCCCAGCATTTT. Translating gives CASSRGESGNQPQHF.

This clonotype was counted only a few times. V usage is TRBV10-3 and J usage is TRBJ1-1; 7 bases line up with TRBD1. Germline V gene lookup returns CDR1 ENHRY and CDR2 SYGVKD. This CDR3 region has 14 residues. V was pared by 4 bases and J by 0 bases, with 2 bases of the junction left unmatched. The chain's CDR3 is CAISGQGMNTEAFF. The CDR3, as DNA: TGTGCCATCAGTGGACAGGGAATGAACACTGAAGCTTTCTTT.

This clonotype showed up just a few times. The V call is TRBV7-6, the J call TRBJ1-1; unclear D gene. CDR1 is SGHVS and CDR2 is FNYEAQ in the germline V gene. The V end was cut by 8 bases, the J end by 1 base, with 14 bases between. This CDR3 has 14 amino acids. For the CDR3, the DNA is TGTGCCAGCGGCATCGGGGTAGGGAACACTGAAGCTTTCTTT. It codes for CASGIGVGNTEAFF.

This clonotype was detected only a few times. The V gene is TRBV5-1, the J gene TRBJ2-3; D might be TRBD1 (5 bases). V lost 0 bases and J 2 bases, leaving 19 bases between the germline ends. Germline lookup yields CDR1 SGHRS and CDR2 YFSETQ. This CDR3 contains 18 residues. This CDR3 is CASSLVPSDSLITDTQYF. The DNA for the CDR3 is TGCGCCAGCAGCTTGGTTCCGAGCGACAGCCTTATCACAGATACGCAGTATTTT.

This clonotype was counted ten times or more. This chain joins TRBV7-3 and TRBJ2-5; 9 positions match TRBD1. CDR1 and CDR2 (germline): SGHTA, FQGTGA. Losses at the gene ends were 2 bases for V and 3 bases for J; bases not matched to a gene: 4. The CDR3 is made up of 15 amino acids. The CDR3 coding sequence is TGTGCCAGCAGCTTAGGGGACAGGGCCGAAGAGACCCAGTACTTC. Residues: CASSLGDRAEETQYF.

The chain couples TRBV24-1 to TRBJ2-1; 7 nucleotides align to TRBD2. CDR3 length equals 15 residues. Germline V CDR1 and CDR2: KGHDR, SFDVKD. The trim removed 3 bases at V and 8 bases at J, leaving 9 bases unmatched. Here the CDR3 DNA reads TGTGCCACCAGTGATAAATGGCGGGAGACGGATGAGCAGTTCTTC. Translating it yields CATSDKWRETDEQFF.

This clonotype has more than one count but fewer than ten. The genes are TRBV4-2 and TRBJ1-3; 8 bases are shared with TRBD1. The CDR3 is made up of 18 amino acids. Germline CDR1 and CDR2: LGHNA and YNFKEQ. The trim removed 0 bases at V and 0 bases at J, leaving 7 bases unmatched. CDR3: CASSQDPGTGDSGNTIYF. CDR3 DNA: TGTGCCAGCAGCCAAGATCCCGGGACAGGAGACTCTGGAAACACCATATATTTT.